This T cell receptor beta chain was retrieved from a study of cytotoxic CD8 clonotypes in ibrutinib-treated CLL. At the level of the study: IGHV unmutated roughly 17; relapsed/refractory 11; treatment-naive around 14.

From germline, CDR1 is MDHEN and CDR2 SYDVKM. The junction had 9 bases not matched to a gene; V was cut back by 7 bases and J by 2 bases. The CDR3 loop spans 16 amino acids. Produced via immunoSEQ multiplex PCR; TCRdb's table is partial and in-frame only. Among roughly 250,000 clones listed, 70% were seen once. This clone has more than one count but fewer than ten. The chain uses TRBV28 and TRBJ2-3; TRBD1 matches 10 bases. The sample in question was PBMCs, obtained after 24 months of ibrutinib treatment. The sequence was collected from a human donor with chronic lymphocytic leukemia. The CDR3 protein is CASTRPGQGSTDTQYF. The CDR3 coding sequence is TGTGCCAGCACCCGTCCGGGACAGGGGTCCACAGATACGCAGTATTTT.